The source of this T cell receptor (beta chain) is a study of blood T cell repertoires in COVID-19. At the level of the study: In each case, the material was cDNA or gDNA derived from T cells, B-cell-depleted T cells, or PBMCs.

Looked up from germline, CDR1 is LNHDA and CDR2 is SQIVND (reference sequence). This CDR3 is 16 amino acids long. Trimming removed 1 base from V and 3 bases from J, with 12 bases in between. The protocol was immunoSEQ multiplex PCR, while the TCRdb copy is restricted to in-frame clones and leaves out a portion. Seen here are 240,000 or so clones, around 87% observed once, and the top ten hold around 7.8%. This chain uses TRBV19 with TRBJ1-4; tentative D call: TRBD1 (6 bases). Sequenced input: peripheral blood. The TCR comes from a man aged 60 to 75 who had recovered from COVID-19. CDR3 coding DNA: TGTGCCAGTAGTATAGTAGGGGGAGGGGCTAATGAAAAACTGTTTTTT. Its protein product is CASSIVGGGANEKLFF.